Listed below are T cell receptor beta chains from one sample, sequenced in a study of T cells in Graves' hyperthyroidism and ophthalmopathy. One entry per CDR3 protein results from TCRdb running MiXCR on the multiplex PCR reads. The repertoire holds under 250,000 distinct CDR3 sequences, with around 25% as singletons. Sequenced: blood. Source of these receptors: a middle-aged woman with Graves' ophthalmopathy. CDR3s include the opening cysteine and the closing phenylalanine or tryptophan. Fields, in order: V gene, clone size, D gene, J gene, CDR3 DNA, CDR3 protein. The D gene is left open where the match is weak. Rows may omit the clone size; those that give it use once, few, many or a size class.

TRBV6-1	many	NA	TRBJ2-2	TGTGCCAGCAGTGATTACACCGGGGAGCTGTTTTTT	CASSDYTGELFF
TRBV6-1	NA	NA	TRBJ1-2	TGTGCCAGCAGTGAACGGGGAAACTATGGCTACACCTTC	CASSERGNYGYTF
TRBV20-1	NA	NA	TRBJ1-1	TGCAGTGCTAGAGATCGAGGTGGTTTTACTCTGAACACTGAAGCTTTCTTT	CSARDRGGFTLNTEAFF
TRBV6-5	many	NA	TRBJ2-7	TGTGCCAGCAGTTTTGACATTAACTACGAGCAGTACTTC	CASSFDINYEQYF
TRBV28	NA	NA	TRBJ1-1	TGTGCCAGCATCCTCTCAGGGGCGCGTACTGAAGCTTTCTTT	CASILSGARTEAFF
TRBV9	many	NA	TRBJ2-7	TGTGCCAGCAGCGTAGATACTATCTCCTACGAGCAGTACTTC	CASSVDTISYEQYF
TRBV9	few	TRBD2	TRBJ2-7	TGTGCCAGCAGCGCCGGGACTAGCCCTGTGGAGCAGTACTTC	CASSAGTSPVEQYF
TRBV28	NA	NA	TRBJ2-2	TGTGCCAGCAGCCCCCCCTTGCCCTCAACCGGGGAGCTGTTTTTT	CASSPPLPSTGELFF
TRBV5-1	NA	NA	TRBJ2-7	TGCGCCAGCAGCTTCACAGGGAACGAGCAGTACTTC	CASSFTGNEQYF
TRBV6-2/TRBV6-3	many	TRBD1	TRBJ1-2	TGTGCCAGCAGTTACTCGATTCCTGGGACAGGGGGCTCTAACTATGGCTACACCTTC	CASSYSIPGTGGSNYGYTF
TRBV3-1	many	TRBD1	TRBJ1-1	TGTGCCAGCAGCCAAAGGTCCGGACAGGTGGGGAACACTGAAGCTTTCTTT	CASSQRSGQVGNTEAFF
TRBV5-1	NA	TRBD2	TRBJ2-7	TGCGCCAGTGCCATTGGCGGGAGTTACGAGCAGTACTTC	CASAIGGSYEQYF
TRBV5-8	many	NA	TRBJ1-1	TGTGCCAGCAGCCCCGGTCGGGTCAACACTGAAGCTTTCTTT	CASSPGRVNTEAFF
TRBV28	many	TRBD1	TRBJ2-7	TGTGCCAGCAGTTCGACGACAGGGTCCCCCTACGAGCAGTACTTC	CASSSTTGSPYEQYF
TRBV7-2	many	TRBD2	TRBJ2-5	TGTGCCAGCAGCTTAGCGGGGACTAGCGGGATGGCCCAGTACTTC	CASSLAGTSGMAQYF
TRBV20-1	many	NA	TRBJ2-7	TGCAGTGCTCCTCAGGGGCTGACCCACGAGCAGTACTTC	CSAPQGLTHEQYF
TRBV5-1	many	TRBD2	TRBJ2-7	TGCGCCAGCAGCTTGGACGGCTCGGGGGGTTACGAGCAGTACTTC	CASSLDGSGGYEQYF
TRBV2	NA	TRBD1	TRBJ1-2	TGTGCCAGCAGCCATGACAGGGGGCAACACTATGGCTACACCTTC	CASSHDRGQHYGYTF
TRBV4-1	many	TRBD1	TRBJ2-7	TGCGCCAGCAGCCCAGGACAGGGTCGGGGCTACGAGCAGTACTTC	CASSPGQGRGYEQYF
TRBV14	many	NA	TRBJ2-5	TGTGCCAGCAGCTTACGACTCTTAGGGGGATCAGAGACCCAGTACTTC	CASSLRLLGGSETQYF
TRBV6-1	many	TRBD2	TRBJ2-7	TGTGCCAGCAGTGAAGCGGGGGGGAGGTACGAGCAGTACTTC	CASSEAGGRYEQYF
TRBV6-1	few	TRBD1	TRBJ2-5	TGTGCCAGCAGTGAAGACAGGGGGCAAGAAGAGACCCAGTACTTC	CASSEDRGQEETQYF
TRBV12-3/TRBV12-4	few	NA	TRBJ1-1	TGTGCCAGCAGTTTGCGGGCCCCCGACACTGAAGCTTTCTTT	CASSLRAPDTEAFF
TRBV12-3/TRBV12-4	NA	NA	TRBJ2-7	TGTGCCAGCAGGACTATGATCTCCTACGAGCAGTACTTC	CASRTMISYEQYF
TRBV19	many	NA	TRBJ1-2	TGTGCCAGTAGTATACAGGTCGGCTATGGCTACACCTTC	CASSIQVGYGYTF
TRBV5-1	many	NA	TRBJ2-2	TGCGCCAGCAGCTTGGCTGATGGGGTCGACGGGGAGCTGTTTTTT	CASSLADGVDGELFF
TRBV29-1	many	NA	TRBJ1-1	TGCAGCGCTGCTCTCGGGGCAGGGCTCGCTGAAGCTTTCTTT	CSAALGAGLAEAFF
TRBV24-1	NA	NA	TRBJ2-7	TGTGCCACCGGGGCCCGACAGGGAGGGGAGCAGTACTTC	CATGARQGGEQYF
TRBV6-1	many	NA	TRBJ1-5	TGTGCCAGCATGGTTTCCAGCAATCAGCCCCAGCATTTT	CASMVSSNQPQHF
TRBV10-3	NA	NA	TRBJ2-7	TGTGCCATCAGTGGCGGGACGTTCATCTACGAGCAGTACTTC	CAISGGTFIYEQYF
TRBV6-5	NA	NA	TRBJ2-7	TGTGCCAGCAGTCACCTCCCGGGAGAGCAGTACTTC	CASSHLPGEQYF
TRBV4-1	many	NA	TRBJ2-7	TGCGCCAGCAGCCAACAGGCGTCCTACGAGCAGTACTTC	CASSQQASYEQYF
TRBV6-9	many	TRBD2	TRBJ2-7	TGTGCCAGCAGCCGTAGCGGGAGGAGTTACGAGCAGTACTTC	CASSRSGRSYEQYF
TRBV20-1	many	NA	TRBJ1-1	TGCAGTGCTAGAGATGGGCAAGGTGGGAGGTCCACTGAAGCTTTCTTT	CSARDGQGGRSTEAFF
TRBV28	many	NA	TRBJ1-6	TGTGCCAGCAGTCCCCCGACAGCCTATAATTCACCCCTCCACTTT	CASSPPTAYNSPLHF
TRBV24-1	NA	NA	TRBJ2-2	TGTGCCACCAGGACGGGGGCGAACACCGGGGAGCTGTTTTTT	CATRTGANTGELFF
TRBV5-1	NA	NA	TRBJ1-2	TGCGCCAGCAGCTTGCGGGCAGGGGCTGGCTACACCTTC	CASSLRAGAGYTF
TRBV30	NA	TRBD2	TRBJ2-5	TGTGCCTGGGGCCCGCTAGCGGGGGGGCGAGAGACCCAGTACTTC	CAWGPLAGGRETQYF
TRBV30	many	NA	TRBJ1-1	TGTGCCTGGAGTGTACGGAGGGCTCGTGACACTGAAGCTTTCTTT	CAWSVRRARDTEAFF
TRBV5-1	many	TRBD2	TRBJ2-7	TGCGCCAGCAGCGCGCAGATAGCGGGAGGTTCCTACGAGCAGTACTTC	CASSAQIAGGSYEQYF
TRBV28	many	TRBD1	TRBJ2-7	TGTGCCAGCAGTTTTATGCCGGGGACAGGACCCTACGAGCAGTACTTC	CASSFMPGTGPYEQYF
TRBV6-5	many	TRBD1	TRBJ1-1	TGTGCCAGCAGCCAGAGAGGGGGCGGGATGAACACTGAAGCTTTCTTT	CASSQRGGGMNTEAFF
TRBV12-3/TRBV12-4	many	NA	TRBJ1-5	TGTGCCAGCAGTCCCCTGGACCAGCCCCAGCATTTT	CASSPLDQPQHF
TRBV12-3/TRBV12-4	NA	NA	TRBJ2-4	TGTGCCAGCAGTACCACGGATTCCCCCAAAAACATTCAGTACTTC	CASSTTDSPKNIQYF
TRBV18	many	NA	TRBJ1-1	TGTGCCAGCTCCCGCCCAGGTTTGAACACTGAAGCTTTCTTT	CASSRPGLNTEAFF
TRBV20-1	many	TRBD1	TRBJ2-7	TGCAGTGCCGGCCCGGGACAGCCGCCCTACGAGCAGTACTTC	CSAGPGQPPYEQYF
TRBV7-6	NA	NA	TRBJ1-6	TGTGCCAGCAGCCCCTCGCGAAATTCACCCCTCCACTTT	CASSPSRNSPLHF
TRBV30	once	NA	TRBJ1-5	TGTGCCTGGACCCCAGGACAGTACTATAGCAATCAGCCCCAGCATTTT	CAWTPGQYYSNQPQHF
TRBV5-1	NA	TRBD2	TRBJ2-7	TGCGCCAGCAGCGTAGCGGGGATCGAGCAGTACTTC	CASSVAGIEQYF
TRBV10-3	NA	TRBD1	TRBJ1-1	TGTGCCATCAGTGGGACAGGGGCACCTATGAACACTGAAGCTTTCTTT	CAISGTGAPMNTEAFF
TRBV12-3/TRBV12-4	many	NA	TRBJ1-5	TGTGCCAGCAGTTTTAAGATGAGCAATCAGCCCCAGCATTTT	CASSFKMSNQPQHF
TRBV28	many	TRBD1	TRBJ1-5	TGTGCCAGCAGCCCGTGGACCGGACAGGTTCAGTTCCATCAGCCCCAGCATTTT	CASSPWTGQVQFHQPQHF
TRBV6-5	NA	NA	TRBJ1-2	TGTGCCAGCAGTTACTCGGACAGTTGGGGAGGCTACACCTTC	CASSYSDSWGGYTF
TRBV6-5	NA	NA	TRBJ2-7	TGTGCCAGCAGTTACTCGACCCCGGAAAACTCCTACGAGCAGTACTTC	CASSYSTPENSYEQYF
TRBV7-9	many	NA	TRBJ2-7	TGTGCCAGCAGCCAGGGACATATCGACGAGCAGTACTTC	CASSQGHIDEQYF